These 8 T cell receptor beta chains share one sample of origin, sequenced in a study of neurological immune-mediated disorders. TCRdb reprocessed the 5' RACE reads via MiXCR and lists one record per CDR3 protein. The sample holds tens of thousands of distinct CDR3 sequences, 3% to 4% seen once. Sequencing used PBMCs. The origin of the receptors is a woman aged 50 to 60 with multiple sclerosis.

This clonotype was picked up many times. The V call is TRBV18, the J call TRBJ1-2, with D possibly being TRBD1 (5 bases). V dropped 7 bases and J dropped 4 bases, with 10 bases sitting between them. Germline lookup yields CDR1 KGHSH and CDR2 LQKENI. The CDR3 totals 12 residues. CDR3 region: CASFTQGYGYTF. CDR3 nucleotides: TGTGCCAGCTTCACTCAGGGCTATGGCTACACCTTC.

In its sample, this clonotype was seen many times. The chain couples TRBV7-9 to TRBJ1-2; D possibly corresponds to TRBD1 (5 bases). This CDR3 region has 14 residues. V gave up 5 bases and J gave up 6 bases, with 16 bases separating them. Germline V gene sequence: CDR1 SEHNR, CDR2 FQNEAQ (reference sequence). The CDR3 DNA reads TGTGCCAGCAGCCAACCGGGACCGGCGGATGGCTACACCTTC. It encodes CASSQPGPADGYTF.

This clonotype was counted ten times or more. The rearrangement joins TRBV9 to TRBJ1-2; 9 bases fit TRBD1. In germline, CDR1 is SGDLS, CDR2 YYNGEE. The CDR3 has 15 residues. Trimming cost V 4 bases and J 4 bases; bases outside gene matches: 8. This CDR3 is CASSRDRARGYGYTF. CDR3 DNA: TGTGCCAGCAGCCGGGACAGGGCCAGGGGCTATGGCTACACCTTC.

This clonotype was seen at least ten times. The V and J genes are TRBV5-6 and TRBJ1-5; 10 nucleotides match TRBD1. Germline trimming cut 4 bases from V and 4 bases from J; bases unmatched to any gene: 5. Germline V gene lookup returns CDR1 SGHDT and CDR2 YYEEEE. The CDR3 runs 15 residues. The CDR3 DNA sequence: TGTGCCAGCAGCGTGGGACAGGGGCGAAATCAGCCCCAGCATTTT. Translated: CASSVGQGRNQPQHF.

This clonotype was recorded many times. The chain has TRBV20-1 and TRBJ2-5, with 9 nucleotides matching TRBD2. V was pared by 0 bases and J by 2 bases, with 4 bases of the junction left unmatched. The CDR3 is made up of 15 amino acids. CDR1 and CDR2 from the germline V gene are DFQATT and SNEGSKA (reference sequence). The CDR3 DNA reads TGCAGTGCTAGAGACATAGCGGGGGCTCAAGAGACCCAGTACTTC. Translation gives CSARDIAGAQETQYF.

This clonotype has ten or more counts. This rearrangement joins TRBV2 to TRBJ2-7; 10 bases agree with TRBD2. Germline V gene lookup returns CDR1 SNHLY and CDR2 FYNNEI. The V gene end was trimmed by 7 bases and the J gene end by 6 bases; junction bases not matched to a gene: 18. The CDR3 runs to 17 residues. CDR3 sequence (DNA): TGTGCCAGCAAGGCGGTTAGCGGGGGGTTCTTTCTCGCCGAGCAGTACTTC. Protein product: CASKAVSGGFFLAEQYF.

The table lists this clonotype with many counts. The chain links TRBV20-1 to TRBJ2-5; the match to TRBD2 covers 10 bases. Germline assignment: CDR1 DFQATT and CDR2 SNEGSKA (reference sequence). The CDR3 runs to 16 residues. The trim removed 6 bases at V and 5 bases at J, leaving 15 bases unmatched. CDR3 DNA sequence: TGCAGTGCCAACCGGTTAGCGGGGGGAGGTGTCGAGACCCAGTACTTC. Its translation: CSANRLAGGGVETQYF.

Many counts were recorded for this clonotype. This chain connects TRBV2 to TRBJ2-2; 8 bases are shared with TRBD1. The CDR3 is made up of 15 amino acids. The germline gives CDR1 SNHLY, CDR2 FYNNEI. Losses at the gene ends were 4 bases for V and 3 bases for J; bases not matched to a gene: 4. Here the CDR3 DNA reads TGTGCCAGCAGTGGGACAGGGAGTGACACCGGGGAGCTGTTTTTT. It codes for CASSGTGSDTGELFF. The variable domain in full, with the rest retrieved from reference TRBV2 and TRBJ2-2, is EPEVTQTPSHQVTQMGQEVILRCVPISNHLYFYWYRQILGQKVEFLVSFYNNEISEKSEIFDDQFSVERPDGSNFTLKIRSTKLEDSAMYFCASSGTGSDTGELFFGEGSRLTVL.